A selection of T cell receptor beta chains follows, all from one sample in a study of cytomegalovirus exposure and HLA in healthy donors. Clones were sequenced by immunoSEQ multiplex PCR, and TCRdb holds only the in-frame ones, with some missing. The table lists some 120,000 clones, 83% of them singletons, with around 3.5% in the top ten. Sequencing used PBMCs. Every receptor here comes from a woman aged 40 to 55 in good health and CMV-seropositive. The CDR3 runs from the conserved cysteine through the conserved F or W. A D gene is named only where the DNA matches it firmly. Some rows mark clone size as missing; the rest say once, few, many or name a class of expanded clone.

d_call	clone_size	j_call	v_call	cdr3_aa	cdr3_nt
TRBD1	.	TRBJ2-7	TRBV10-3	CAISWDSSYEQYF	TGTGCCATCAGTTGGGACAGCTCCTACGAGCAGTACTTC
TRBD2	once	TRBJ2-1	TRBV19	CASSTPAAGGLNEQFF	TGTGCCAGTAGTACCCCCGCGGCGGGAGGGCTCAATGAGCAGTTCTTC
.	.	TRBJ2-4	TRBV28	CATLGGVAKNIQYF	TGTGCCACGCTAGGGGGAGTTGCCAAAAACATTCAGTACTTC
.	.	TRBJ1-5	TRBV28	CASTVRDQPQHF	TGTGCCAGCACCGTCCGTGATCAGCCCCAGCATTTT
.	.	TRBJ1-2	TRBV19	CASSISGQPSNYGYTF	TGTGCCAGTAGTATTTCAGGACAGCCGTCTAACTATGGCTACACCTTC
TRBD2	.	TRBJ2-2	TRBV9	CASSTPIAGDDTGELFF	TGTGCCAGCAGCACCCCGATAGCGGGAGATGACACCGGGGAGCTGTTTTTT
TRBD1	.	TRBJ1-2	TRBV4-3	CASSQGSGGRDGYTF	TGCGCCAGCAGCCAAGGGTCAGGGGGTCGAGATGGCTACACCTTC
.	.	TRBJ1-3	TRBV28	CASSQQGFGNTIYF	TGTGCCAGCAGTCAACAGGGATTTGGAAACACCATATATTTT
.	.	TRBJ1-2	TRBV28	CASTPGIGVGGYTF	TGTGCCAGCACCCCAGGGATTGGGGTAGGTGGCTACACCTTC
.	.	TRBJ2-1	TRBV11-1	CASSPQWGLGDNEQFF	TGTGCCAGCAGCCCCCAATGGGGGCTAGGCGACAATGAGCAGTTCTTC
.	.	TRBJ2-6	TRBV23-1	CASSCQGSRPGSGANVLTF	TGCGCCAGCAGTTGTCAGGGAAGTCGACCGGGCTCTGGGGCCAACGTCCTGACTTTC
.	.	TRBJ1-5	TRBV7-9	CSSSLLSVSGNQPQHF	TGTTCCAGCAGCTTATTGTCGGTGTCAGGGAATCAGCCCCAGCATTTT
TRBD2	.	TRBJ2-5	TRBV5-6	CASSRREGSVATQYF	TGTGCCAGCAGCAGACGGGAGGGTTCAGTGGCGACCCAGTACTTC
TRBD1	.	TRBJ2-6	TRBV27	CASRPGQARSGANVLTF	TGTGCCAGCAGGCCGGGACAGGCCCGCTCTGGGGCCAACGTCCTGACTTTC
TRBD1	.	TRBJ2-7	TRBV9	CASSPGDRNYEQYF	TGTGCCAGCAGCCCTGGGGACAGAAACTACGAGCAGTACTTC
.	.	TRBJ1-2	TRBV6-4	CASSPREGTYGYTF	TGTGCCAGCAGCCCTAGGGAGGGGACCTATGGCTACACCTTC
.	.	TRBJ2-7	TRBV7-2	CASSLELQAKYF	TGTGCCAGCAGCTTAGAATTACAGGCAAAGTACTTC
TRBD1	.	TRBJ1-2	TRBV6-5	CASRRTGEGYTF	TGTGCCAGCAGGCGTACAGGGGAAGGCTACACCTTC
.	once	TRBJ1-6	TRBV27	CASSLTWGGLNSPLHF	TGTGCCAGCAGTTTAACTTGGGGAGGATTGAATTCACCCCTCCACTTT
TRBD1	.	TRBJ1-5	TRBV19	CASQTGGQGNQPQHF	TGTGCCAGCCAGACAGGGGGACAGGGCAATCAGCCCCAGCATTTT
.	.	TRBJ1-5	TRBV6-1	CASSVNPVEVEPQHF	TGTGCCAGCAGTGTAAACCCCGTAGAGGTAGAGCCCCAGCATTTT
.	.	TRBJ2-7	TRBV4-3	CASSRGQSRVDEQYF	TGCGCCAGCAGCCGAGGACAGTCGCGCGTGGACGAGCAGTACTTC
TRBD1	.	TRBJ2-5	TRBV2	CARSTGGGWEQYF	TGTGCCAGATCGACAGGGGGCGGGTGGGAGCAGTACTTC
.	.	TRBJ2-3	TRBV19	CASSQYDREEDTQYF	TGTGCCAGTAGCCAGTACGACAGGGAGGAAGATACGCAGTATTTT
.	.	TRBJ2-1	TRBV18	CASSPPGAYNEQFF	TGTGCCAGCTCACCTCCAGGGGCCTACAATGAGCAGTTCTTC
TRBD2	.	TRBJ2-2	TRBV5-1	CASSLGRGGSSTGELFF	TGCGCCAGCAGCTTGGGTCGGGGCGGGAGCAGCACCGGGGAGCTGTTTTTT